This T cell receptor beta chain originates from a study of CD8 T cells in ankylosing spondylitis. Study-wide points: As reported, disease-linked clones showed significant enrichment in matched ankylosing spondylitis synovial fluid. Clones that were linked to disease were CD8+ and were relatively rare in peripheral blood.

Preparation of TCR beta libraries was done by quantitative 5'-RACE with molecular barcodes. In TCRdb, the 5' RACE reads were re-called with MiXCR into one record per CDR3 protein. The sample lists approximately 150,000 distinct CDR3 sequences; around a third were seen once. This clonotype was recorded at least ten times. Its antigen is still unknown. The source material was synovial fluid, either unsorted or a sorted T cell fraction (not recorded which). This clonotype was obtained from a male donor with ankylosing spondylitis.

CDR3 protein: CASSPEYSGNQPQHF. As DNA, the CDR3 is TGTGCCAGCAGTCCCGAGTATTCGGGCAATCAGCCCCAGCATTTT. V usage is TRBV28 and J usage is TRBJ1-5; the D is unclear. Germline V gene data show CDR1 as MDHEN and CDR2 as SYDVKM. The ends were cut back, 5 bases at V and 2 bases at J, with 13 bases in the middle. This CDR3 contains 15 residues.